This record covers a single T cell receptor beta chain. The repertoire was sequenced with immunoSEQ multiplex PCR; TCRdb's copy has only in-frame clones and lacks some. The sample shows under 50,000 clones, roughly 80% of them seen only once. The data originate from a study of T cells in tumors after PD-1 blockade. Study summary: No patient had prior checkpoint blockade, systemic immunosuppression, or radiotherapy within 4 weeks. Each patient got pembrolizumab 200 mg every 3 weeks or cemiplimab 350 mg every 2 weeks. During anti-PD-1 treatment, some patients continued daily vismodegib 150 mg. On average, peripheral blood gave 110,000 or so TCR templates and 37,000 or so unique clonotypes.

This CDR3 comprises 20 residues. CDR1 is MNHEY, CDR2 SVGEGT, per germline. V was cut by 4 bases and J by 7 bases, with 32 bases left in between. The sequence was collected from a human donor with advanced basal cell or squamous cell carcinoma (not recorded which). This rearrangement joins TRBV6-2 or TRBV6-3 to TRBJ2-1; D is possibly TRBD1 (5 bases). The sequences come from PBMCs, collected before anti-PD-1 therapy. The CDR3 sequence is CASSCHLFCRGAERSNEQFF. Here the CDR3 DNA reads TGTGCCAGCAGTTGTCATCTTTTTTGTAGGGGCGCGGAACGGTCGAATGAGCAGTTCTTC.